The TCR beta chain under discussion was sequenced for a study of blood T cell repertoires in COVID-19. Study as a whole: PBMCs, B-cell-depleted T cells, or T cells provided the cDNA or gDNA that made up the material.

The CDR3 extends over 13 amino acids. Germline CDR1 LNHDA, CDR2 SQIVND (reference sequence). Trimming removed 8 bases at V and 3 bases at J, with 11 bases between. Original processing methods: Estimated nucleated cell counts came from reference gene primer amplification. Some clones are missing from TCRdb's copy, which holds only in-frame ones; the method was immunoSEQ multiplex PCR. V, J and clone size are those of that table, while D and trimming were read from the DNA. The sample has around 330,000 clones, roughly 85% seen once; the top ten hold about 2%. The sequenced sample consisted of PBMCs or T cells enriched from blood (not recorded which). The clonotype originates from a young woman who had been exposed to COVID-19. V gene TRBV19 combines with J gene TRBJ1-3; a weak D match, TRBD1 (5 bases). The CDR3 is CASRNGGGNTIYF. DNA for the CDR3: TGTGCCAGTCGGAACGGGGGTGGAAACACCATATATTTT. Looking up the rest from reference TRBV19 and TRBJ1-3 gives the full variable domain: DGGITQSPKYLFRKEGQNVTLSCEQNLNHDAMYWYRQDPGQGLRLIYYSQIVNDFQKGDIAEGYSVSREKKESFPLTVTSAQKNPTAFYLCASRNGGGNTIYFGEGSWLTVV.